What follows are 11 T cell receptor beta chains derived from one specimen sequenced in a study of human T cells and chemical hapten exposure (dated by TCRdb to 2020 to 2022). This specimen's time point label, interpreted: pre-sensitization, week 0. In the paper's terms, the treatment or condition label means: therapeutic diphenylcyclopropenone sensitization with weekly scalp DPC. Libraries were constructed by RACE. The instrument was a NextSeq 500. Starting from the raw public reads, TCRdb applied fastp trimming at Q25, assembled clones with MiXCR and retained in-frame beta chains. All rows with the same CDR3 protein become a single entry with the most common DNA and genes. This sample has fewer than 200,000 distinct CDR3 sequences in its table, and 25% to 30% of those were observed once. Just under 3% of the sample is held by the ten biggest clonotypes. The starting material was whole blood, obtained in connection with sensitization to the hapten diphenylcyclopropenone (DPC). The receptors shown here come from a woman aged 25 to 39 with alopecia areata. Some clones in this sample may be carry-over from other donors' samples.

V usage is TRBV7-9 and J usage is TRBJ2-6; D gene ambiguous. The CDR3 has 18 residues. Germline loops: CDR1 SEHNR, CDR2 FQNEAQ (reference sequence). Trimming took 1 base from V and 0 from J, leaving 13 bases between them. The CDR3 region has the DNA TGTGCCAGCAGCTTAGAAAGTTTGCCCCTCTCTGGGGCCAACGTCCTGACTTTC. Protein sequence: CASSLESLPLSGANVLTF.

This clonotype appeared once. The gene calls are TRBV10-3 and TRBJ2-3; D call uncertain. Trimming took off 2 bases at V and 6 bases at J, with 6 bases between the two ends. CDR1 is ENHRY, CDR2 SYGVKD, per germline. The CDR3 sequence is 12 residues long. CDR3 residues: CAISEPGDTQYF. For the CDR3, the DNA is TGTGCCATCAGTGAGCCGGGCGATACGCAGTATTTT.

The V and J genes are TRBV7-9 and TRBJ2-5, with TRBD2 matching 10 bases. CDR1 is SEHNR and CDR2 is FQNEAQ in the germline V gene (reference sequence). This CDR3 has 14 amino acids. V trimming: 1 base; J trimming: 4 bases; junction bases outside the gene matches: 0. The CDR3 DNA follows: TGTGCCAGCAGCTTAGGGACTAGCGGAGAGACCCAGTACTTC. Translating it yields CASSLGTSGETQYF.

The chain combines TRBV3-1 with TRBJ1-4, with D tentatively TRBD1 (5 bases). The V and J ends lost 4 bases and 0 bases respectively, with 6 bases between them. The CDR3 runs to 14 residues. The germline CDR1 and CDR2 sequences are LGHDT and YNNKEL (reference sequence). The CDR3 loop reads CASSRQSTNEKLFF. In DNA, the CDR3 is TGTGCCAGCAGCCGACAGTCAACTAATGAAAAACTGTTTTTT. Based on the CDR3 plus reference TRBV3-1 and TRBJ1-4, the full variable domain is DTAVSQTPKYLVTQMGNDKSIKCEQNLGHDTMYWYKQDSKKFLKIMFSYNNKELIINETVPNRFSPKSPDKAHLNLHINSLELGDSAVYFCASSRQSTNEKLFFGSGTQLSVL.

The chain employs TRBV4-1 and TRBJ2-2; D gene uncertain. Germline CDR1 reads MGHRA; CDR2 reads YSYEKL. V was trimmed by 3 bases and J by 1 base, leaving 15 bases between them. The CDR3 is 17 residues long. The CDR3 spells CASSHQDARRNTGELFF. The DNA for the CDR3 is TGCGCCAGCAGCCATCAGGACGCCCGGCGGAACACCGGGGAGCTGTTTTTT.

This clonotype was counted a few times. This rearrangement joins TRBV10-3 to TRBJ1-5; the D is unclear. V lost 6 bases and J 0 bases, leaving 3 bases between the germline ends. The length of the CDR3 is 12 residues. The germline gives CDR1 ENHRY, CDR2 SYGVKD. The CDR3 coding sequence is TGTGCCATCAGGCATAGCAATCAGCCCCAGCATTTT. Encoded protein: CAIRHSNQPQHF.

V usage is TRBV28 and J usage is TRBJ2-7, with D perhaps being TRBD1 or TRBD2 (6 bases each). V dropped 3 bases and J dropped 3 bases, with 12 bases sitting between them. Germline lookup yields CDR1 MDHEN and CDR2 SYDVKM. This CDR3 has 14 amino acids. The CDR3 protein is CASSLRGAHYEQYF. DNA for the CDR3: TGTGCCAGCAGTTTGAGGGGGGCCCACTACGAGCAGTACTTC.

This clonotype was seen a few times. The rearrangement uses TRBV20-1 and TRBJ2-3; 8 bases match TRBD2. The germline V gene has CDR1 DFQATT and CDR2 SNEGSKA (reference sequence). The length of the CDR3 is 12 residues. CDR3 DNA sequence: TGCACCGTAAGCGGGAGAACAGATACGCAGTATTTT. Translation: CTVSGRTDTQYF.

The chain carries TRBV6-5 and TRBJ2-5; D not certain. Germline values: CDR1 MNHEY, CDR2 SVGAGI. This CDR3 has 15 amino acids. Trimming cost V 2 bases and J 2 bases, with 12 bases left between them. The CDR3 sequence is CASSYVGTLQETQYF. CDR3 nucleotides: TGTGCCAGCAGTTACGTTGGAACTTTACAAGAGACCCAGTACTTC.

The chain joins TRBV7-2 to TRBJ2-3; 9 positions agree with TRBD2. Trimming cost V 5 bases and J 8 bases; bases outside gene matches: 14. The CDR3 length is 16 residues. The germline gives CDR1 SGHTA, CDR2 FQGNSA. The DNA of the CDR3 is TGTGCCAGCAGCCGAGAGGCTAGCGGGGCCGGGGGTACGCAGTATTTT. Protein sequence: CASSREASGAGGTQYF.

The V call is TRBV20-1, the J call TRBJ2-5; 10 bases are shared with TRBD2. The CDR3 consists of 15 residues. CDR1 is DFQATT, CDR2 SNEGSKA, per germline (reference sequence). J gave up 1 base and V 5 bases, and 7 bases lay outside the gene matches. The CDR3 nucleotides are TGCAGTGCTCAGATAGCGGGAGGCCGCCAAGAGACCCAGTACTTC. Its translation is CSAQIAGGRQETQYF.